This note documents a single T cell receptor (beta chain) sequence. One end of the junction does not line up with germline, which may come from a read error. The assay was immunoSEQ multiplex PCR, and TCRdb's table has in-frame clones only and misses some. This table has 250,000 to 300,000 clones, almost 85% appearing once. The entry originates in a study of control samples from healthy donors and cancer patients. Germline values: CDR1 LNHNV, CDR2 YYDKDF (reference sequence). This CDR3 has 13 residues. The V and J genes are TRBV15 and TRBJ1-1; no clear D gene. The sequencing input was PBMCs. This receptor was obtained from a woman aged 60-75 years with lung cancer. The CDR3 coding sequence is TGTGCCACCAGCCCCCGGTTGAAGACTGAAGCTTTCTTT. This translates into CATSPRLKTEAFF.